The clone carrying this T cell receptor beta chain has only one observation. Its target is not known. This sample is part of a study of Ad26.COV2.S vaccination and SARS-CoV-2 variants. Broader study findings: Vaccinees showed greater spike-specific TCR breadth than placebo recipients. CD8+ and CD4+ T cells specific for spike reportedly responded with substantial breadth after vaccination.

The table came from immunoSEQ multiplex PCR; TCRdb's copy has only in-frame clones and leaves some out. The sample includes around 240,000 clones, roughly 90% of them seen just once. V was clipped by 5 bases and J by 7 bases, with 11 bases between them. Germline lookup yields CDR1 MDHEN and CDR2 SYDVKM. The CDR3 extends over 12 amino acids. The sample's treatment: around 19 received Ad26.COV2.S at low or high dose, single or two shots; about 5 received placebo; per-sample allocation not given. It was on day 63 after the first vaccine or placebo injection that samples were taken. The specimen was peripheral blood, collected in a trial of Ad26.COV2.S vaccine versus placebo. This clonotype was sampled from a person between 18 and 59 years old who received the Ad26.COV2.S COVID-19 vaccine or a placebo. The chain links TRBV28 to TRBJ1-2; D is unresolved. The CDR3 DNA sequence: TGTGCCAGCAGTACACCGGCCCGTGGCTACACCTTC. Its protein product is CASSTPARGYTF.